In this sample, the clone carrying this TCR beta chain turned up once. This sample is drawn from a study of blood T cell repertoires in COVID-19. Study context: The origin of the acute and convalescent COVID-19 samples was the United States, Italy and Spain.

Some clones are missing from TCRdb's copy, which holds only in-frame ones; the method was immunoSEQ multiplex PCR. Of some 190,000 clones listed, roughly 84% are singletons. The V gene lost 1 base and the J gene lost 1 base, with 9 bases spanning the gap. Germline values: CDR1 LNHNV, CDR2 YYDKDF (reference sequence). The CDR3 contains 15 residues. The study recruited people aged about 18 to 95 years across about two dozen US areas. All exposed participants met a person with COVID-19 within 2 weeks before entering the study. The chain combines TRBV15 with TRBJ2-3; the D gene is possibly TRBD1 (6 bases). What was sequenced was PBMCs or T cells enriched from blood (not recorded which). The source of this sequence is a woman between 25 and 40 years old who had been exposed to COVID-19. The CDR3 region is CATSRGGTRTDTQYF. DNA of the CDR3: TGTGCCACCAGCAGAGGAGGGACACGCACAGATACGCAGTATTTT. Drawing the rest from reference TRBV15 and TRBJ2-3, the complete variable domain is DAMVIQNPRYQVTQFGKPVTLSCSQTLNHNVMYWYQQKSSQAPKLLFHYYDKDFNNEADTPDNFQSRRPNTSFCFLDIRSPGLGDTAMYLCATSRGGTRTDTQYFGPGTRLTVL.